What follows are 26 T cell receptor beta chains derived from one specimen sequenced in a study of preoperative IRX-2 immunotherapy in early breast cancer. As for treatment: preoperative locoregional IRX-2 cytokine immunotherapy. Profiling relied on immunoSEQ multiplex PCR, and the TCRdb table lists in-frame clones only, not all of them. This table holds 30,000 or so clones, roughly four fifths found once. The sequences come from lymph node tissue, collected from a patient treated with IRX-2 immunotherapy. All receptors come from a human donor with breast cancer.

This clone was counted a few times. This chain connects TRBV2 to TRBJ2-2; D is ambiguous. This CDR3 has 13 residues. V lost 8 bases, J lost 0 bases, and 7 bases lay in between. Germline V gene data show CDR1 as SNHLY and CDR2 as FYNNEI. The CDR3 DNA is TGTGCCAGCTGTAACTCGAACACCGGGGAGCTGTTTTTT. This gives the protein CASCNSNTGELFF.

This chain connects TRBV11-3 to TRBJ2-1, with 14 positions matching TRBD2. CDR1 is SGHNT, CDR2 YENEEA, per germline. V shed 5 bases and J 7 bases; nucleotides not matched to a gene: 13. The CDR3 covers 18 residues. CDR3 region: CASSKRPGLAGVVNEQFF. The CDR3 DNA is TGTGCCAGCAGCAAAAGGCCGGGACTAGCGGGAGTGGTAAATGAGCAGTTCTTC.

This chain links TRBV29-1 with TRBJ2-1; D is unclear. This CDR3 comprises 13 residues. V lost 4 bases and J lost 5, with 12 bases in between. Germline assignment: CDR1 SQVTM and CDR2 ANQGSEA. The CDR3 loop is CSVASLNHNEQFF. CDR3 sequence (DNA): TGCAGCGTTGCCTCGCTTAACCACAATGAGCAGTTCTTC.

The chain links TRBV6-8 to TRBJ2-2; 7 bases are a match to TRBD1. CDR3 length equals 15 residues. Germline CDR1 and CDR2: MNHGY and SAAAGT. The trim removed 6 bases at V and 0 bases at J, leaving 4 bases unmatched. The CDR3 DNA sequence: TGTGCCAGCAGATCCGGGACAGCGAACACCGGGGAGCTGTTTTTT. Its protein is CASRSGTANTGELFF.

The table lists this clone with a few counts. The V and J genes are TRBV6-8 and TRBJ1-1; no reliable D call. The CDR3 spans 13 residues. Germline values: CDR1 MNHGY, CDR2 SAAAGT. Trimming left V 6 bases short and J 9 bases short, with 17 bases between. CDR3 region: CASSPGRSLQAFF. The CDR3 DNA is TGTGCCAGCAGCCCCGGGCGGTCACTGCAAGCTTTCTTT.

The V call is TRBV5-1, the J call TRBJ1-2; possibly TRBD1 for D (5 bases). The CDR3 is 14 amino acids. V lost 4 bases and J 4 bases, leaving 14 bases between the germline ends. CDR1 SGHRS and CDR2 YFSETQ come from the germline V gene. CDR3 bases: TGCGCCAGCAGCCTGGGAACAGGCCTCTATGGCTACACCTTC. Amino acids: CASSLGTGLYGYTF.

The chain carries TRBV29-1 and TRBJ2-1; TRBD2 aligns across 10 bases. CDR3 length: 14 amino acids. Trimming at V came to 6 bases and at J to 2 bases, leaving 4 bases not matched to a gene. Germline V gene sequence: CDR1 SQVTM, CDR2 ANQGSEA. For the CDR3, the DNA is TGCAGCGTCCTCGGACTAGCGGCCTACAATGAGCAGTTCTTC. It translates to CSVLGLAAYNEQFF.

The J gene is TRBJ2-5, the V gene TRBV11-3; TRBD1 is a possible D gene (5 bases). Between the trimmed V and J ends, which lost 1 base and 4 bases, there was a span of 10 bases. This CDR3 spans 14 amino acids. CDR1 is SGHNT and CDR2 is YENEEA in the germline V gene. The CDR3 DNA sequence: TGTGCCAGCAGCTTAGGACAGAAATCAGAGACCCAGTACTTC. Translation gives CASSLGQKSETQYF.

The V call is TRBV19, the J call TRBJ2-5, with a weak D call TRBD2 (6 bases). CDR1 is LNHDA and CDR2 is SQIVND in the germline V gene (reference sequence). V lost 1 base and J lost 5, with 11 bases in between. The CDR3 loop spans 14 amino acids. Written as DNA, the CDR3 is TGTGCCAGTAGTATAGCTGGAGGGCTGGAGACCCAGTACTTC. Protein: CASSIAGGLETQYF.

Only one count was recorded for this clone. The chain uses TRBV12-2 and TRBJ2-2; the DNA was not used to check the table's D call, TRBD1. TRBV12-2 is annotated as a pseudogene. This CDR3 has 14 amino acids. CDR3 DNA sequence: TGTGCCACCGGAAGGGACAGAGTGGCCGGGGAGCTGTTTTTT. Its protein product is CATGRDRVAGELFF.

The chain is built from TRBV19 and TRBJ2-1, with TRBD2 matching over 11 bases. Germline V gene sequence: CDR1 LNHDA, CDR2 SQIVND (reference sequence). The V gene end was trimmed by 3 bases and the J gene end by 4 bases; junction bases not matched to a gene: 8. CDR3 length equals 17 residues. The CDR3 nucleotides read TGTGCCAGTAGTATCGGTGGGGGACTAGCGGCGTACAATGAGCAGTTCTTC. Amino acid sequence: CASSIGGGLAAYNEQFF.

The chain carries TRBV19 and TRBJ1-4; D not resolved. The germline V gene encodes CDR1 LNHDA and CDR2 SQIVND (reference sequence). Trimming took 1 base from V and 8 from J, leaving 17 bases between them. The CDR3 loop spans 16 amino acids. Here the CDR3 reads CASSIGVRRDLEKLFF. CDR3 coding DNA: TGTGCCAGTAGTATAGGGGTCCGCCGGGATTTGGAAAAACTGTTTTTT. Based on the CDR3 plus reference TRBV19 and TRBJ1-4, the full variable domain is DGGITQSPKYLFRKEGQNVTLSCEQNLNHDAMYWYRQDPGQGLRLIYYSQIVNDFQKGDIAEGYSVSREKKESFPLTVTSAQKNPTAFYLCASSIGVRRDLEKLFFGSGTQLSVL.

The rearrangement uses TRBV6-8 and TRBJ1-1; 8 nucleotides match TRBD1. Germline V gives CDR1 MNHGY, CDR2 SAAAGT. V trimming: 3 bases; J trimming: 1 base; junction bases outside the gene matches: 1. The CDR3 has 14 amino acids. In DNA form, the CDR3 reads TGTGCCAGCAGTTATGACAGGGGGAACACTGAAGCTTTCTTT. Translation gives CASSYDRGNTEAFF.

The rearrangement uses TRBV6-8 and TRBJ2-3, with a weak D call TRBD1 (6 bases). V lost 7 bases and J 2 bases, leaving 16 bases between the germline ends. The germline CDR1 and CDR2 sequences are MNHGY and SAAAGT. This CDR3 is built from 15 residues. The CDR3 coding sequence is TGTGCCAGCAAGAACCAGGGGTTTTCCACAGATACGCAGTATTTT. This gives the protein CASKNQGFSTDTQYF.

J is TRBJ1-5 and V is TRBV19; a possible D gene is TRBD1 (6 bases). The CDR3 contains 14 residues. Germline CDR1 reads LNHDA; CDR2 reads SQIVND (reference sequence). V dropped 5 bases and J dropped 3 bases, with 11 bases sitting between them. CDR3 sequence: CASSGRGNNQPQHF. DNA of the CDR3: TGTGCCAGTAGTGGCAGGGGTAACAATCAGCCCCAGCATTTT.

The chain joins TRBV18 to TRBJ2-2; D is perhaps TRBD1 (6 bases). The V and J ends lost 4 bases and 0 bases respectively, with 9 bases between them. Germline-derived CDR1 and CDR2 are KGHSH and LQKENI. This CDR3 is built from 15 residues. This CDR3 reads CASSLGQPNTGELFF. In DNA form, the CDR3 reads TGTGCCAGCTCACTAGGACAGCCGAACACCGGGGAGCTGTTTTTT. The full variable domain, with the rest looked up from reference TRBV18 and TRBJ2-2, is NAGVMQNPRHLVRRRGQEARLRCSPMKGHSHVYWYRQLPEEGLKFMVYLQKENIIDESGMPKERFSAEFPKEGPSILRIQQVVRGDSAAYFCASSLGQPNTGELFFGEGSRLTVL.

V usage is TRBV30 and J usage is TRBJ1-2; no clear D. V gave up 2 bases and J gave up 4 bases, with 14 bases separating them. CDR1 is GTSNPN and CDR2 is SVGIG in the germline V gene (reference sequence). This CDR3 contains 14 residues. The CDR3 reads CAWSKGFQSYGYTF. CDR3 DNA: TGTGCCTGGAGTAAGGGCTTCCAGTCCTATGGCTACACCTTC.

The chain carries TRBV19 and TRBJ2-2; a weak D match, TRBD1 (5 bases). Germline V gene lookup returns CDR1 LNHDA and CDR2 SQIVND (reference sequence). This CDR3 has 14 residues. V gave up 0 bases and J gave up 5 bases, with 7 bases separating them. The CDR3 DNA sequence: TGTGCCAGTAGTATAGAAAGGGGAACCGGGGAGCTGTTTTTT. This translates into CASSIERGTGELFF.

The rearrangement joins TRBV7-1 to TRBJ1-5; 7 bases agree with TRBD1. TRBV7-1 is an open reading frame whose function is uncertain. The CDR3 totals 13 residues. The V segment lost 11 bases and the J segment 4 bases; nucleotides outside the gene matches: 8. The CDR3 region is CASSTGPNQPQHF. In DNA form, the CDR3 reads TGTGCCTCATCGACAGGGCCAAATCAGCCCCAGCATTTT.

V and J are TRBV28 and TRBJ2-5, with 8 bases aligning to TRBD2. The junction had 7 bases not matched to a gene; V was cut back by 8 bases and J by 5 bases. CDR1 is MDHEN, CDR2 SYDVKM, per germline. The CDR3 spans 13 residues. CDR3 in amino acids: CASGAGAEETQYF. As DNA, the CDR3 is TGTGCCAGCGGAGCGGGAGCTGAGGAGACCCAGTACTTC.

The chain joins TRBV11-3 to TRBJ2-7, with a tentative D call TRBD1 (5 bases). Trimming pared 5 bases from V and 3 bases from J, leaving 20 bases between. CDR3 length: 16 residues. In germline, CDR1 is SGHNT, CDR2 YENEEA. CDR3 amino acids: CASSPSPGSGFYEQYF. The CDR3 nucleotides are TGTGCCAGCAGCCCCTCCCCAGGGTCAGGGTTCTACGAGCAGTACTTC. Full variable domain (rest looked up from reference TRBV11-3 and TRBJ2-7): EAGVVQSPRYKIIEKKQPVAFWCNPISGHNTLYWYLQNLGQGPELLIRYENEEAVDDSQLPKDRFSAERLKGVDSTLKIQPAELGDSAVYLCASSPSPGSGFYEQYFGPGTRLTVT.

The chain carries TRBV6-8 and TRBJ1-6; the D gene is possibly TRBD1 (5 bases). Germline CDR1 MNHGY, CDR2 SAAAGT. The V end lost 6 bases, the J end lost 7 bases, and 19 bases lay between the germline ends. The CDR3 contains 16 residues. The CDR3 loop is CASSPTAVGKNSPLHF. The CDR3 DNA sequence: TGTGCCAGCAGCCCGACAGCAGTGGGGAAAAATTCACCCCTCCACTTT.

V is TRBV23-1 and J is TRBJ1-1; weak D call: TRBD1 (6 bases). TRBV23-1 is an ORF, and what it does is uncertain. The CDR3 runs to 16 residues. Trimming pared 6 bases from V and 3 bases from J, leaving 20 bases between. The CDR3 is CASSQDLGYRDTEAFF. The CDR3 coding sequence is TGCGCCAGCAGCCAAGATTTGGGGTACAGGGACACTGAAGCTTTCTTT.

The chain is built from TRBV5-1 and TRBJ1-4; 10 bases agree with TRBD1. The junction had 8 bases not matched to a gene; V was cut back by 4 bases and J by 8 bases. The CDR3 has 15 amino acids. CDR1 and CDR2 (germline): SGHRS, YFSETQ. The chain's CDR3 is CASSTTGTGEEKLFF. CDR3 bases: TGCGCCAGCAGCACGACCGGGACAGGGGAGGAAAAACTGTTTTTT.

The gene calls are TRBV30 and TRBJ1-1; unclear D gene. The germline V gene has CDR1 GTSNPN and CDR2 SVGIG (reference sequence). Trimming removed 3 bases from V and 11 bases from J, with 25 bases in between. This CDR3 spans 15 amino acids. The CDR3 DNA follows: TGTGCCTGGAGGGTTTTCGGCCCCCGCGACTCCGAGGCTTTCTTT. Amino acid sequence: CAWRVFGPRDSEAFF.

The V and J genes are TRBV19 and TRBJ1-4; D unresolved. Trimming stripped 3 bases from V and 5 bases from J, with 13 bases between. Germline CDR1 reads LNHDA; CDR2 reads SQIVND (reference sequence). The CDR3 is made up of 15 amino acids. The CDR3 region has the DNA TGTGCCAGTAGTATGGAGGTGCCGGGGAATGAAAAACTGTTTTTT. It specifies CASSMEVPGNEKLFF.